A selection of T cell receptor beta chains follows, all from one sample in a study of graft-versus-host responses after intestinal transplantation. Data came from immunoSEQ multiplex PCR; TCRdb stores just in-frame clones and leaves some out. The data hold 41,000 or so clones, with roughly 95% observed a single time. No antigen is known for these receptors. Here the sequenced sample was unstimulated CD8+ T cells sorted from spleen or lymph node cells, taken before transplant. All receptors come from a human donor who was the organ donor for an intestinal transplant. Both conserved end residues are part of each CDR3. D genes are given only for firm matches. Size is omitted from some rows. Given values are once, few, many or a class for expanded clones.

CDR3 DNA: TGTGCCAGCAGCTTAAGATTCAAAGCCTTAGGTACAGATACGCAGTATTTT; CDR3 protein: CASSLRFKALGTDTQYF; V gene: TRBV5-6; D gene: .; clone size: .; J gene: TRBJ2-3; CDR3 length: 17
CDR3 DNA: TGTGCCAGCACCCGTGGGGGTGAGCAGTTCTTC; CDR3 protein: CASTRGGEQFF; V gene: TRBV9; D gene: .; clone size: .; J gene: TRBJ2-1; CDR3 length: 11
CDR3 DNA: TGTGCCAGCAGCTTACAATACAATGAGCAGTTCTTC; CDR3 protein: CASSLQYNEQFF; V gene: TRBV7-2; D gene: .; clone size: .; J gene: TRBJ2-1; CDR3 length: 12
CDR3 DNA: TGTGCCAGTAGTATAGACGTCGGGACAGTAGGAAACACCATATATTTT; CDR3 protein: CASSIDVGTVGNTIYF; V gene: TRBV19; D gene: TRBD1; clone size: .; J gene: TRBJ1-3; CDR3 length: 16
CDR3 DNA: TGTGCCAGCAGCTCCCCTGGGACCTTGGAGCAGTACTTC; CDR3 protein: CASSSPGTLEQYF; V gene: TRBV7-9; D gene: .; clone size: .; J gene: TRBJ2-7; CDR3 length: 13
CDR3 DNA: TGTGCCAGTAACTGGGACGGATCGAACTATGGCTACACCTTC; CDR3 protein: CASNWDGSNYGYTF; V gene: TRBV19; D gene: .; clone size: .; J gene: TRBJ1-2; CDR3 length: 14
CDR3 DNA: TGTGCCAGCAAGGGCTTACTCACAGATACGCAGTATTTT; CDR3 protein: CASKGLLTDTQYF; V gene: TRBV2; D gene: .; clone size: .; J gene: TRBJ2-3; CDR3 length: 13
CDR3 DNA: TGTGCCAGCAGCCCCTTTGGGGCGAACACTGAAGCTTTCTTT; CDR3 protein: CASSPFGANTEAFF; V gene: TRBV7-9; D gene: .; clone size: .; J gene: TRBJ1-1; CDR3 length: 14
CDR3 DNA: TGTGCCAGCAGCTTTATGACTAGCGGGTCCCACGAGCAGTACTTC; CDR3 protein: CASSFMTSGSHEQYF; V gene: TRBV7-6; D gene: TRBD2; clone size: once; J gene: TRBJ2-7; CDR3 length: 15
CDR3 DNA: TGTGCCAGCAGGGATCACAAGGGGCCAGTGGAGACCCAGTACTTC; CDR3 protein: CASRDHKGPVETQYF; V gene: TRBV11-2; D gene: .; clone size: .; J gene: TRBJ2-5; CDR3 length: 15
CDR3 DNA: TGTGCCAGCAGCTTAAGTGCTCAGGGGAGGATACAGCCCCAGCATTTT; CDR3 protein: CASSLSAQGRIQPQHF; V gene: TRBV7-3; D gene: .; clone size: .; J gene: TRBJ1-5; CDR3 length: 16
CDR3 DNA: TGTGCCAGCAGCTTGTTGACAGACATGAACACTGAAGCTTTCTTT; CDR3 protein: CASSLLTDMNTEAFF; V gene: TRBV5-8; D gene: .; clone size: .; J gene: TRBJ1-1; CDR3 length: 15
CDR3 DNA: TGTGCCAGTAGTAACAGGGGCGAGCAGTACTTC; CDR3 protein: CASSNRGEQYF; V gene: TRBV19; D gene: TRBD1; clone size: .; J gene: TRBJ2-7; CDR3 length: 11
CDR3 DNA: TGTGCCAGTAGACGGGGCGACACTGAAGCTTTCTTT; CDR3 protein: CASRRGDTEAFF; V gene: TRBV19; D gene: .; clone size: .; J gene: TRBJ1-1; CDR3 length: 12
CDR3 DNA: TGTGCCTGGAGTGTACATAGAGACGAGCAGTACTTC; CDR3 protein: CAWSVHRDEQYF; V gene: TRBV30; D gene: .; clone size: .; J gene: TRBJ2-7; CDR3 length: 12
CDR3 DNA: TGTGCCAGCAGTTACTCTTGGGACGGCCACACCTTC; CDR3 protein: CASSYSWDGHTF; V gene: TRBV6-5; D gene: .; clone size: .; J gene: TRBJ1-2; CDR3 length: 12
CDR3 DNA: TGCGCCAGCAGCCCTGAGACAGACTACTACGAGCAGTACTTC; CDR3 protein: CASSPETDYYEQYF; V gene: TRBV4-1; D gene: .; clone size: .; J gene: TRBJ2-7; CDR3 length: 14
CDR3 DNA: TGCGCCAGCAGACCGGGGACTAGCGACTACTACGAGCAGCACTTC; CDR3 protein: CASRPGTSDYYEQHF; V gene: TRBV5-1; D gene: TRBD2; clone size: .; J gene: TRBJ2-5; CDR3 length: 15
CDR3 DNA: TGTGCCAGCAGCTTATTCGAAGGACAAGAGACCCAGTACTTC; CDR3 protein: CASSLFEGQETQYF; V gene: TRBV7-2; D gene: .; clone size: .; J gene: TRBJ2-5; CDR3 length: 14
CDR3 DNA: TGTGCCAGCAGCTTAGATATGTGGGTAAGCAATCAGCCCCAGCATTTT; CDR3 protein: CASSLDMWVSNQPQHF; V gene: TRBV7-6; D gene: .; clone size: .; J gene: TRBJ1-5; CDR3 length: 16
CDR3 DNA: TGTGCCAGCAGCGTAGACCCGTATGGCAATCAGCCCCAGCATTTT; CDR3 protein: CASSVDPYGNQPQHF; V gene: TRBV9; D gene: .; clone size: .; J gene: TRBJ1-5; CDR3 length: 15
CDR3 DNA: TGTGCCAGCAGTTTGCAGGGGAGTCACACTGAAGCTTTCTTT; CDR3 protein: CASSLQGSHTEAFF; V gene: TRBV27; D gene: .; clone size: .; J gene: TRBJ1-1; CDR3 length: 14
CDR3 DNA: TGTGCCACCACAGGGGACTATGGCTACACCTTC; CDR3 protein: CATTGDYGYTF; V gene: TRBV10-3; D gene: TRBD1; clone size: few; J gene: TRBJ1-2; CDR3 length: 11
CDR3 DNA: TGTGCCAGCACCCCCGAGGTATGGCGGGGGGACCCCACAGATACGCAGTATTTT; CDR3 protein: CASTPEVWRGDPTDTQYF; V gene: TRBV7-2; D gene: TRBD2; clone size: .; J gene: TRBJ2-3; CDR3 length: 18